The 28 T cell receptor beta chains below all came from one sample that was sequenced in a study of STAT3 mutations in large granular lymphocyte leukemia. Study observations and caveats: Every T-cell large granular lymphocyte leukemia patient had at least one immunodominant TCR beta clonotype.

TCRdb's copy holds only in-frame clones and misses some; the assay was immunoSEQ multiplex PCR. Of tens of thousands of clones listed, over 75% are singletons. Antigens for these TCRs are unknown. What was sequenced was PBMCs. Receptors were obtained from a human donor with T large granular lymphocyte leukemia. Some clones in this sample may be carry-over from other donors' samples.

The chain has TRBV6-5 and TRBJ1-5, with no clear D. Trimming removed 2 bases at V and 7 bases at J, with 12 bases between. CDR1 is MNHEY and CDR2 is SVGAGI in the germline V gene. This CDR3 spans 14 amino acids. The CDR3 region has the DNA TGTGCCAGCAGTTACCGGGCAGGCGGACAGCCCCAGCATTTT. This encodes CASSYRAGGQPQHF.

This sequence joins TRBV7-9 and TRBJ2-1, with 10 nucleotides matching TRBD2. Trimming took 3 bases from V and 4 from J; bases not matched to a gene: 3. CDR1 and CDR2 from the germline V gene are SEHNR and FQNEAQ (reference sequence). This CDR3 spans 15 amino acids. CDR3 sequence (DNA): TGTGCCAGCAGCTTTAGCGGGGGGACGTACAATGAGCAGTTCTTC. This translates into CASSFSGGTYNEQFF.

The CDR3 nucleotides are TGTGCCAGCAGTTTAAGTAGTAAGCCCCAGCATTTT. Translating it yields CASSLSSKPQHF. The rearrangement uses TRBV28 and TRBJ1-5; D is ambiguous. The germline V gene encodes CDR1 MDHEN and CDR2 SYDVKM. Trimming removed 2 bases at V and 8 bases at J, with 7 bases between. The CDR3 has 12 amino acids.

This chain links TRBV27 with TRBJ1-2; possible D gene TRBD1, 5 bases. This CDR3 comprises 15 residues. The germline gives CDR1 MNHEY, CDR2 SMNVEV (reference sequence). Deletions cut 6 bases from V and 8 bases from J, with 22 bases between. CDR3 nucleotide sequence: TGTGCCAGCAGCCTGGGAAGCCAGGGACTTGAGGGCTACACCTTC. Translating it yields CASSLGSQGLEGYTF.

The CDR3 sequence: CASSPGQASNQPQHF. Here the CDR3 DNA reads TGTGCCAGTAGTCCGGGACAAGCCAGCAATCAGCCCCAGCATTTT. The V gene is TRBV19, the J gene TRBJ1-5, with D perhaps matching TRBD1 (6 bases). CDR1 and CDR2 (germline): LNHDA, SQIVND (reference sequence). The CDR3 has 15 residues. Trimming pared 5 bases from V and 1 base from J, leaving 12 bases between.

V usage is TRBV18 and J usage is TRBJ1-1, with 8 bases that match TRBD1. The CDR3 covers 14 residues. Germline CDR1 reads KGHSH; CDR2 reads LQKENI. V lost 3 bases, J lost 1 base, and 1 base stayed unmatched. Here the CDR3 DNA reads TGTGCCAGCTCACCGGGACAGGAGAACACTGAAGCTTTCTTT. This translates into CASSPGQENTEAFF.

The rearrangement uses TRBV2 and TRBJ1-5; 10 bases line up with TRBD1. From germline, CDR1 is SNHLY and CDR2 FYNNEI. The CDR3 covers 14 residues. V lost 6 bases, J lost 4 bases, and 3 bases stayed unmatched. CDR3: CASRGQGDNQPQHF. Written as DNA, the CDR3 is TGTGCCAGCAGAGGACAGGGGGATAATCAGCCCCAGCATTTT.

The chain carries TRBV9 and TRBJ1-5, with 7 bases matching TRBD1. This CDR3 is built from 15 residues. Germline CDR1 reads SGDLS; CDR2 reads YYNGEE. Trimming took 5 bases from V and 1 from J; bases not matched to a gene: 6. Written as DNA, the CDR3 is TGTGCCAGCAGTGAGACAGGGTACAGCAATCAGCCCCAGCATTTT. Its protein is CASSETGYSNQPQHF.

The chain uses TRBV5-4 and TRBJ2-2; 7 bases are a match to TRBD2. Trimming at V came to 0 bases and at J to 1 base, leaving 0 bases not matched to a gene. From germline, CDR1 is SGHNT and CDR2 YYREEE (reference sequence). This CDR3 has 15 residues. The CDR3 protein is CASSLAGGNTGELFF. The CDR3, as DNA: TGTGCCAGCAGCTTGGCGGGGGGGAACACCGGGGAGCTGTTTTTT.

The chain uses TRBV18 and TRBJ1-1, with no clear D. This CDR3 is 14 amino acids long. From germline, CDR1 is KGHSH and CDR2 LQKENI. Trimming left V 2 bases short and J 0 bases short, with 7 bases between. CDR3 bases: TGTGCCAGCTCACCAAGTCAGGTGAACACTGAAGCTTTCTTT. Amino acid sequence: CASSPSQVNTEAFF.

This clone was recorded once. The chain links TRBV27 to TRBJ1-6; D uncertain. The CDR3 totals 15 residues. Trimming removed 6 bases at V and 0 bases at J, with 9 bases between. Germline lookup yields CDR1 MNHEY and CDR2 SMNVEV (reference sequence). CDR3 DNA: TGTGCCAGCAGCAAGGAGAGCTCCTATAATTCACCCCTCCACTTT. This gives the protein CASSKESSYNSPLHF.

J is TRBJ2-7 and V is TRBV5-5; D gene unclear. Germline V gene sequence: CDR1 SGHKS, CDR2 YYEKEE (reference sequence). Trimming took 0 bases from V and 6 from J, leaving 10 bases between them. The CDR3 is made up of 13 amino acids. CDR3 sequence: CASSLAAGAEQYV. In nucleotides, the CDR3 is TGTGCCAGCAGCTTGGCCGCAGGCGCCGAGCAGTACGTC.

This chain joins TRBV7-9 and TRBJ1-5; unclear D gene. V lost 3 bases to trimming and J lost 4 bases, with 13 bases between them. The CDR3 totals 15 residues. The germline gives CDR1 SEHNR, CDR2 FQNEAQ (reference sequence). In DNA form, the CDR3 reads TGTGCCAGCAGCTTGGGGTGGGGTGGGAATCAGCCCCAGCATTTT. Protein: CASSLGWGGNQPQHF. Full variable domain (outside the CDR3, taken from reference TRBV7-9 and TRBJ1-5): DTGVSQNPRHKITKRGQNVTFRCDPISEHNRLYWYRQTLGQGPEFLTYFQNEAQLEKSRLLSDRFSAERPKGSFSTLEIQRTEQGDSAMYLCASSLGWGGNQPQHFGDGTRLSIL.

The V call is TRBV6-5, the J call TRBJ1-1; 7 nucleotides align to TRBD1. V shed 7 bases and J 1 base; nucleotides not matched to a gene: 9. This CDR3 is 15 amino acids long. From germline, CDR1 is MNHEY and CDR2 SVGAGI. CDR3 amino acids: CASNNRDRANTEAFF. The CDR3, as DNA: TGTGCCAGCAACAACCGAGACAGGGCGAACACTGAAGCTTTCTTT.

The CDR3 nucleotides are TGCGCCAGCAGCTTTTACAGGGCTGATAACACCGGGGAGCTGTTTTTT. This gives the protein CASSFYRADNTGELFF. This chain uses TRBV5-1 with TRBJ2-2, with D perhaps matching TRBD1 (6 bases). This CDR3 is built from 16 residues. Looked up from germline, CDR1 is SGHRS and CDR2 is YFSETQ. Trimming took off 2 bases at V and 2 bases at J, with 13 bases between the two ends.

This clone is medium-sized in the sample. The CDR3 sequence: CASSSGQLAPGELFF. CDR3 nucleotides: TGTGCCAGCAGTTCAGGACAGCTTGCGCCCGGGGAGCTGTTTTTT. This chain connects TRBV2 to TRBJ2-2; tentatively, D is TRBD1 (6 bases). V dropped 5 bases and J dropped 6 bases, with 16 bases sitting between them. The CDR3 contains 15 residues. Germline assignment: CDR1 SNHLY and CDR2 FYNNEI.

This chain joins TRBV11-2 and TRBJ2-5; 7 bases match TRBD2. The CDR3 length is 14 residues. Germline CDR1 reads SGHAT; CDR2 reads FQNNGV. Trimming removed 5 bases from V and 2 bases from J; junction bases left unmatched: 5. This chain's CDR3 is CASSAGLQQETQYF. CDR3 sequence (DNA): TGTGCCAGCAGCGCGGGACTACAACAAGAGACCCAGTACTTC.

The chain has TRBV6-1 and TRBJ2-4; 9 bases map to TRBD1. Germline CDR1 is MNHNS and CDR2 is SASEGT. This CDR3 is 14 amino acids long. Trimming at V came to 6 bases and at J to 7 bases, leaving 7 bases not matched to a gene. The CDR3 DNA is TGTGCCAGCAGAACCACCGGGACAGGGAACATTCAGTACTTC. Translation: CASRTTGTGNIQYF.

The chain has TRBV19 and TRBJ1-6; D is uncertain. V lost 3 bases to trimming and J lost 12 bases, with 9 bases between them. The germline V gene encodes CDR1 LNHDA and CDR2 SQIVND (reference sequence). The CDR3 consists of 12 residues. The CDR3 spells CASSIKKEPLHF. Here the CDR3 DNA reads TGTGCCAGTAGTATTAAAAAGGAACCCCTCCACTTT.

The chain uses TRBV7-2 and TRBJ1-2, with a possible D match to TRBD1 (6 bases). CDR3 length: 15 residues. The ends were cut back, 0 bases at V and 8 bases at J, with 16 bases in the middle. Germline CDR1 is SGHTA and CDR2 is FQGNSA. DNA for the CDR3: TGTGCCAGCAGCTTAGCGTGGTCGGGGGGCGACGGCTACACCTTC. It encodes CASSLAWSGGDGYTF.

This chain connects TRBV5-7 to TRBJ2-7; D unclear. TRBV5-7 falls under the ORF class, with uncertain function. This CDR3 is 15 amino acids long. V was pared by 4 bases and J by 1 base, with 15 bases between. CDR3: CASSHPLYRSYEQYF. DNA for the CDR3: TGTGCCAGCAGCCATCCTCTCTATAGGTCCTACGAGCAGTACTTC.

This chain joins TRBV6-5 and TRBJ2-3; 7 bases line up with TRBD1. Germline V gives CDR1 MNHEY, CDR2 SVGAGI. Trimming at V came to 6 bases and at J to 4 bases, leaving 10 bases not matched to a gene. The CDR3 has 15 amino acids. The CDR3 reads CASRNRQGPSDTQYF. As DNA, the CDR3 is TGTGCCAGCAGGAACCGACAGGGACCGTCAGATACGCAGTATTTT.

Written as DNA, the CDR3 is TGTGCCAGCAGCGTGGGGAGAGGTGAAGCTTTCTTT. Translated: CASSVGRGEAFF. The V gene is TRBV9, the J gene TRBJ1-1, with D uncertain. V lost 2 bases and J 7 bases, leaving 9 bases between the germline ends. The CDR3 consists of 12 residues. CDR1 is SGDLS and CDR2 is YYNGEE in the germline V gene.

This chain links TRBV7-6 with TRBJ2-5; tentative D call: TRBD1 (5 bases). Trimming took 11 bases from V and 5 from J, leaving 15 bases between them. Per the germline V gene, CDR1 is SGHVS and CDR2 is FNYEAQ. This CDR3 contains 12 residues. The CDR3 region has the DNA TGTGCCTCAGGGTTTGCGTGGGAGACCCAGTACTTC. Residues: CASGFAWETQYF. The full variable domain, rest sourced from reference TRBV7-6 and TRBJ2-5, is GAGVSQSPRYKVTKRGQDVALRCDPISGHVSLYWYRQALGQGPEFLTYFNYEAQQDKSGLPNDRFSAERPEGSISTLTIQRTEQRDSAMYRCASGFAWETQYFGPGTRLLVL.

The chain is built from TRBV5-1 and TRBJ1-3; D not certain. CDR3 length: 15 residues. CDR1 is SGHRS, CDR2 YFSETQ, per germline. Trimming stripped 0 bases from V and 0 bases from J, with 7 bases between. CDR3 sequence reads: CASSLGRGSGNTIYF. CDR3 DNA sequence: TGCGCCAGCAGCTTGGGTAGAGGCTCTGGAAACACCATATATTTT.

The V gene is TRBV30, the J gene TRBJ1-1; D remains unclear. In germline, CDR1 is GTSNPN, CDR2 SVGIG (reference sequence). This CDR3 spans 11 amino acids. Trimming cost V 1 base and J 3 bases, with 3 bases left between them. The CDR3 sequence: CAWSGYTEAFF. The CDR3 DNA sequence: TGTGCCTGGAGTGGCTACACTGAAGCTTTCTTT. Full variable domain (missing parts from reference TRBV30 and TRBJ1-1): SQTIHQWPATLVQPVGSPLSLECTVEGTSNPNLYWYRQAAGRGLQLLFYSVGIGQISSEVPQNLSASRPQDRQFILSSKKLLLSDSGFYLCAWSGYTEAFFGQGTRLTVV.

The chain combines TRBV18 with TRBJ1-1; D perhaps matches TRBD1 (5 bases). This CDR3 has 17 amino acids. Germline CDR1 is KGHSH and CDR2 is LQKENI. V lost 6 bases, J lost 6 bases, and 26 bases lay in between. The CDR3 DNA reads as TGTGCCAGCTCCCGGAGGGGCGAAGGGACCGGTGTGGCTGAAGCTTTCTTT. Translated, it gives CASSRRGEGTGVAEAFF.

This chain joins TRBV30 and TRBJ2-1, with 10 bases that match TRBD2. Germline CDR1 reads GTSNPN; CDR2 reads SVGIG (reference sequence). Germline trimming cut 1 base from V and 7 bases from J; bases unmatched to any gene: 25. There are 21 residues in the CDR3. The CDR3 spells CAWSDGYRGFRLAGDVNEQFF. CDR3 nucleotide sequence: TGTGCCTGGAGTGACGGTTACAGGGGGTTCCGGCTAGCGGGGGACGTGAATGAGCAGTTCTTC.